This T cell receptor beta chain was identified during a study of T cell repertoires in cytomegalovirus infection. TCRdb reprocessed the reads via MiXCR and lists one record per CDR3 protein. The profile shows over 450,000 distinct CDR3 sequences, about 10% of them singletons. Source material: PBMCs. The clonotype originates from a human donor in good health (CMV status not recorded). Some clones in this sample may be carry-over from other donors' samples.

Here the CDR3 reads CSAREAGGARFF. The CDR3 nucleotides are TGCAGTGCTAGGGAAGCGGGAGGGGCCAGGTTCTTC. The chain couples TRBV20-1 to TRBJ2-1, with 10 bases identical to TRBD2. Germline V gene sequence: CDR1 DFQATT, CDR2 SNEGSKA (reference sequence). V lost 3 bases, J lost 15 bases, and 8 bases stayed unmatched. The CDR3 is 12 residues long.